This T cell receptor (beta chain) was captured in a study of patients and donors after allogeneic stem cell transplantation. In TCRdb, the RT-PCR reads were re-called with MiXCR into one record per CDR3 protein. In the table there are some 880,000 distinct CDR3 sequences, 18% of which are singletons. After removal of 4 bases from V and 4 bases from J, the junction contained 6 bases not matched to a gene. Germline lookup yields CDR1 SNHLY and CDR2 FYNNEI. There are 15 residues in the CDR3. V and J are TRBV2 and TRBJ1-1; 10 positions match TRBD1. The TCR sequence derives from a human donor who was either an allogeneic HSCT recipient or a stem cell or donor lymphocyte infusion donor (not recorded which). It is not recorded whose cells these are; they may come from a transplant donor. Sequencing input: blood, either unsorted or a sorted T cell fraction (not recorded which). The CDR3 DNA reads TGTGCCAGCAGTGTTTGGACAGGGGGAATCACTGAAGCTTTCTTT. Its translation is CASSVWTGGITEAFF.